These 26 T cell receptor beta chains were all obtained from the same sample, sequenced in a study of blood T cell repertoires in COVID-19. Sequencing used immunoSEQ multiplex PCR; TCRdb keeps in-frame clones, though not all of them. This sample has 200,000 to 250,000 clones, with about 80% found just once. The sequencing sample was made of PBMCs or T cells enriched from blood (not recorded which). All receptors come from a man aged 55 to 70 who had recovered from COVID-19.

The rearrangement links TRBV10-3 to TRBJ1-2; D call uncertain. Trimming shortened V by 3 bases and J by 4 bases, and 9 bases separated the two germline ends. Germline values: CDR1 ENHRY, CDR2 SYGVKD. This CDR3 spans 13 amino acids. The CDR3 here is CAISDGEGYGYTF. DNA for the CDR3: TGTGCCATCAGTGACGGGGAGGGCTATGGCTACACCTTC.

The chain links TRBV5-1 to TRBJ1-1; D gene ambiguous. V was cut by 0 bases and J by 2 bases, with 11 bases left in between. Germline CDR1 SGHRS, CDR2 YFSETQ. This CDR3 has 15 residues. The CDR3 sequence is CASSLAQHRNTEAFF. Written as DNA, the CDR3 is TGCGCCAGCAGCTTGGCCCAACACCGAAACACTGAAGCTTTCTTT.

The chain employs TRBV5-1 and TRBJ2-1, with 14 bases identical to TRBD2. Germline CDR1 SGHRS, CDR2 YFSETQ. This CDR3 has 20 amino acids. The junction had 9 bases not matched to a gene; V was cut back by 1 base and J by 0 bases. CDR3 coding DNA: TGCGCCAGCAGCTTGCCCTCGGGACTAGCGGGGGTCTTCTCCTACAATGAGCAGTTCTTC. Protein product: CASSLPSGLAGVFSYNEQFF. The variable domain in full, with the rest retrieved from reference TRBV5-1 and TRBJ2-1, is KAGVTQTPRYLIKTRGQQVTLSCSPISGHRSVSWYQQTPGQGLQFLFEYFSETQRNKGNFPGRFSGRQFSNSRSEMNVSTLELGDSALYLCASSLPSGLAGVFSYNEQFFGPGTRLTVL.

This clone has more than one count but fewer than ten. The chain couples TRBV5-8 to TRBJ2-2; D might be TRBD1 (5 bases). V was cut by 4 bases and J by 2 bases, with 15 bases left in between. The CDR3 covers 16 residues. Germline CDR1 SGHTS, CDR2 YDEGEE. The CDR3 reads CASSPGRQSNTGELFF. CDR3 DNA: TGTGCCAGCAGCCCTGGCAGACAGAGTAACACCGGGGAGCTGTTTTTT. Based on the CDR3 plus reference TRBV5-8 and TRBJ2-2, the full variable domain is EAGVTQSPTHLIKTRGQQATLRCSPISGHTSVYWYQQALGLGLQFLLWYDEGEERNRGNFPPRFSGRQFPNYSSELNVNALELEDSALYLCASSPGRQSNTGELFFGEGSRLTVL.

CDR3: CAWSFIYNEQFF. CDR3 DNA sequence: TGTGCCTGGAGTTTCATCTACAATGAGCAGTTCTTC. This sequence joins TRBV30 and TRBJ2-1; no definite D call. V gave up 2 bases and J gave up 3 bases, with 5 bases separating them. Germline CDR1 is GTSNPN and CDR2 is SVGIG (reference sequence). There are 12 residues in the CDR3.

This chain connects TRBV11-2 to TRBJ2-2, with 8 bases that match TRBD1. J lost 4 bases, V lost 6 bases, and 4 bases had no gene match. Germline CDR1 reads SGHAT; CDR2 reads FQNNGV. This CDR3 has 14 residues. The CDR3 is CASSFDRGTGELFF. The CDR3 bases are TGTGCCAGCAGTTTCGACAGGGGCACCGGGGAGCTGTTTTTT.

This clone occurred once. The chain recombines TRBV15 with TRBJ1-6; TRBD1 agrees at 9 bases. This CDR3 spans 19 amino acids. The germline V gene has CDR1 LNHNV and CDR2 YYDKDF (reference sequence). With 3 bases clipped from V and 1 base from J, the junction kept 10 bases outside the gene matches. The CDR3, as DNA: TGTGCCACCAGCAGGGACACAGGGGGCCATAGGTCCTATAATTCACCCCTCCACTTT. Its protein is CATSRDTGGHRSYNSPLHF.

The CDR3 DNA reads as TGTGCCAGCAGCTTTTCGGCTAGCGGGGGAGTTATGGTGAGCGAGCAGTACTTC. It codes for CASSFSASGGVMVSEQYF. V gene TRBV5-6 combines with J gene TRBJ2-7; 10 nucleotides agree with TRBD2. V gave up 2 bases and J gave up 6 bases; unmatched junction bases: 17. Germline assignment: CDR1 SGHDT and CDR2 YYEEEE. This CDR3 is built from 18 residues.

The V gene is TRBV15, the J gene TRBJ2-5; TRBD1 agrees at 7 bases. This CDR3 has 16 residues. The germline V gene encodes CDR1 LNHNV and CDR2 YYDKDF (reference sequence). Germline trimming cut 1 base from V and 5 bases from J; bases unmatched to any gene: 10. DNA for the CDR3: TGTGCCACCAGCAGAGGGCCGAGGGGGCGCGGGGAGACCCAGTACTTC. Its translation is CATSRGPRGRGETQYF.

V gene TRBV6-6 combines with J gene TRBJ1-2; maybe TRBD1 (5 bases). In germline, CDR1 is MNHNY, CDR2 SVGAGI (reference sequence). The CDR3 consists of 15 residues. Trimming removed 6 bases at V and 0 bases at J, with 14 bases between. The CDR3 coding sequence is TGTGCCAGCAGCCGTGGACAACTGCCTAACTATGGCTACACCTTC. It codes for CASSRGQLPNYGYTF.

This chain connects TRBV9 to TRBJ2-7, with 7 bases lining up with TRBD2. Per germline, CDR1 SGDLS and CDR2 YYNGEE. V dropped 0 bases and J dropped 1; count of bases not matched to a gene: 13. This CDR3 region has 18 residues. The CDR3 loop is CASSVDSGGEHPSYEQYF. The CDR3 DNA reads TGTGCCAGCAGCGTAGATTCTGGGGGGGAACACCCATCCTACGAGCAGTACTTC.

The V gene is TRBV9, the J gene TRBJ2-6; weak D call: TRBD2 (5 bases). CDR3 length: 15 residues. V was trimmed by 2 bases and J by 4 bases, leaving 10 bases between them. The V gene's germline CDR1 is SGDLS and CDR2 YYNGEE. CDR3 amino acids: CASSVMGRGANVLTF. In DNA, the CDR3 is TGTGCCAGCAGCGTCATGGGGAGAGGGGCCAACGTCCTGACTTTC.

The chain joins TRBV4-2 to TRBJ1-1; D remains unclear. This CDR3 is built from 14 residues. The ends were cut back, 0 bases at V and 3 bases at J, with 8 bases in the middle. In germline, CDR1 is LGHNA, CDR2 YNFKEQ. The CDR3 protein is CASSQDPSYTEAFF. As DNA, the CDR3 is TGTGCCAGCAGCCAAGATCCTAGTTACACTGAAGCTTTCTTT.

V is TRBV19 and J is TRBJ1-4; perhaps TRBD1 as D (6 bases). V lost 3 bases and J 0 bases, leaving 11 bases between the germline ends. CDR1 LNHDA and CDR2 SQIVND come from the germline V gene (reference sequence). The CDR3 is 16 amino acids. The CDR3 nucleotides read TGTGCCAGTAGTATGGCTGGGGGCCCAACTAATGAAAAACTGTTTTTT. It specifies CASSMAGGPTNEKLFF.

The V and J genes are TRBV21-1 and TRBJ2-2; the table names TRBD2, a call not compared with the DNA. TRBV21-1 is noted as a pseudogene. CDR3 length: 14 residues. Here the CDR3 reads CASTPAGITGELFF. DNA of the CDR3: TGTGCCAGCACCCCAGCGGGCATCACCGGGGAGCTGTTTTTT.

The chain recombines TRBV4-3 with TRBJ1-2, with a possible D match to TRBD1 (6 bases). This CDR3 region has 15 residues. CDR1 is LGHNA and CDR2 is YSLEER in the germline V gene. Trimming pared 4 bases from V and 4 bases from J, leaving 16 bases between. CDR3 amino acids: CASSPSGGPSYGYTF. The DNA of the CDR3 is TGCGCCAGCAGCCCGAGCGGGGGGCCGAGCTATGGCTACACCTTC.

This chain links TRBV10-2 with TRBJ1-2; 7 nucleotides match TRBD1. CDR3 size: 13 residues. With 6 bases clipped from V and 6 bases from J, the junction kept 7 bases outside the gene matches. Germline CDR1 is WSHSY and CDR2 is SAAADI. The CDR3 loop is CASRPDRDHGYTF. The CDR3 nucleotides are TGCGCCAGCAGACCCGACAGGGATCATGGCTACACCTTC.

The chain recombines TRBV7-2 with TRBJ1-6; D is possibly TRBD1 (6 bases). CDR1 and CDR2 from the germline V gene are SGHTA and FQGNSA. V lost 5 bases, J lost 6 bases, and 14 bases lay in between. This CDR3 has 15 residues. The CDR3 region is CASSPWGGRNSPLHF. In nucleotides, the CDR3 is TGTGCCAGCAGCCCTTGGGGGGGCCGTAATTCACCCCTCCACTTT. Looking up the rest from reference TRBV7-2 and TRBJ1-6 gives the full variable domain: GAGVSQSPSNKVTEKGKDVELRCDPISGHTALYWYRQSLGQGLEFLIYFQGNSAPDKSGLPSDRFSAERTGGSVSTLTIQRTQQEDSAVYLCASSPWGGRNSPLHFGNGTRLTVT.

The chain carries TRBV18 and TRBJ1-1; tentative D call: TRBD1 (6 bases). Per the germline V gene, CDR1 is KGHSH and CDR2 is LQKENI. With 3 bases removed from V and 4 bases from J, the gap between germline ends came to 15 bases. The CDR3 loop spans 15 amino acids. CDR3 coding DNA: TGTGCCAGCTCACCTCAGGGGATCGACGGCACTGAAGCTTTCTTT. Residues: CASSPQGIDGTEAFF.

The rearrangement uses TRBV7-2 and TRBJ2-5; 10 positions agree with TRBD1. The CDR3 covers 14 residues. Per germline, CDR1 SGHTA and CDR2 FQGNSA. The V gene end was trimmed by 5 bases and the J gene end by 3 bases; junction bases not matched to a gene: 3. The chain's CDR3 is CASSQGTGEETQYF. The CDR3 bases are TGTGCCAGCAGCCAAGGGACAGGGGAAGAGACCCAGTACTTC.

This chain uses TRBV2 with TRBJ1-1; the D gene is possibly TRBD1 (5 bases). V lost 6 bases and J lost 1, with 12 bases in between. This CDR3 spans 14 amino acids. Germline-derived CDR1 and CDR2 are SNHLY and FYNNEI. CDR3 DNA: TGTGCCAGCAGCCCCGGGACTTGGAACACTGAAGCTTTCTTT. Translating gives CASSPGTWNTEAFF.

V usage is TRBV29-1 and J usage is TRBJ2-7; 9 bases are a match to TRBD1. This CDR3 comprises 18 residues. The trim removed 4 bases at V and 3 bases at J, leaving 19 bases unmatched. CDR1 and CDR2 from the germline V gene are SQVTM and ANQGSEA. The CDR3 DNA sequence: TGCAGCGTTGTGTCTTGGGACAGGGACTCCCGAACCTACTACGAGCAGTACTTC. Translating gives CSVVSWDRDSRTYYEQYF.

This rearrangement joins TRBV19 to TRBJ2-7, with D perhaps TRBD1 (6 bases). CDR1 is LNHDA and CDR2 is SQIVND in the germline V gene (reference sequence). V lost 3 bases and J lost 3, with 9 bases in between. CDR3 size: 13 residues. The CDR3 DNA sequence: TGTGCCAGTAGTATGGACAGCCTCTACGAGCAGTACTTC. Encoded protein: CASSMDSLYEQYF.

Points on this clone: The same CDR3 is also encoded by other DNA sequences in this sample. The chain has TRBV15 and TRBJ2-7, with 9 nucleotides matching TRBD1. J was trimmed by 3 bases and V by 3 bases; bases with no gene match: 6. This CDR3 comprises 15 residues. Germline-derived CDR1 and CDR2 are LNHNV and YYDKDF (reference sequence). CDR3 amino acids: CATSRAGTGSYEQYF. In DNA form, the CDR3 reads TGTGCCACCAGCAGGGCCGGGACAGGGAGCTACGAGCAGTACTTC.

The chain carries TRBV15 and TRBJ1-5, with 8 bases fitting TRBD1. CDR1 is LNHNV, CDR2 YYDKDF, per germline (reference sequence). This CDR3 contains 17 residues. The V segment lost 2 bases and the J segment 3 bases; nucleotides outside the gene matches: 9. For the CDR3, the DNA is TGTGCCACCAGCAGAATACCTGACAGGGGTTTCAATCAGCCCCAGCATTTT. Protein sequence: CATSRIPDRGFNQPQHF.

The genes are TRBV7-8 and TRBJ2-5; tentatively, D is TRBD2 (6 bases). V shed 5 bases and J shed 1 base, with 11 bases lying between them. CDR1 and CDR2 (germline): SGHVS, FQNEAQ. The CDR3 is made up of 14 amino acids. The chain's CDR3 is CASSLLRGQETQYF. As DNA, the CDR3 is TGTGCCAGCAGCCTCCTGCGGGGCCAAGAGACCCAGTACTTC.